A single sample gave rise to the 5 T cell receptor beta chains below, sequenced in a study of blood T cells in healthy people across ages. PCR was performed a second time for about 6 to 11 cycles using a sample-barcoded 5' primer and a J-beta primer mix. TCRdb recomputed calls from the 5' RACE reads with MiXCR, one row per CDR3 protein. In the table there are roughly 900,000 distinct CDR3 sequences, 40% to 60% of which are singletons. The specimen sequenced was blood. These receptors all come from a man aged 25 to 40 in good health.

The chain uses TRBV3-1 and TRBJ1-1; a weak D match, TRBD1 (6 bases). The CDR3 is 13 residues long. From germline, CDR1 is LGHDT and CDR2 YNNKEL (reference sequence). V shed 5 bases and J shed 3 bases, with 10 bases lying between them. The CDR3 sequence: CASSGTPHTEAFF. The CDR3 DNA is TGTGCCAGCAGCGGGACACCACACACTGAAGCTTTCTTT.

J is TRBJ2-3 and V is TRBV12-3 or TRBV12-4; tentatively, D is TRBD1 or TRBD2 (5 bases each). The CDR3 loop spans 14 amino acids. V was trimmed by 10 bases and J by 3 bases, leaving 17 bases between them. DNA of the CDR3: TGTGCCACCGGCCCGGGGACGGGAACAGATACGCAGTATTTT. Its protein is CATGPGTGTDTQYF.

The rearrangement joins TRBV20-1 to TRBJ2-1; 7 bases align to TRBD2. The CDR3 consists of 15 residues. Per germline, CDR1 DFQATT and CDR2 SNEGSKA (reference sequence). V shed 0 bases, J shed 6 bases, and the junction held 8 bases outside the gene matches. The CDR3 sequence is CSARDPGGSGNEQFF. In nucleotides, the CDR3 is TGCAGTGCTAGAGACCCCGGGGGGAGCGGCAATGAGCAGTTCTTC.

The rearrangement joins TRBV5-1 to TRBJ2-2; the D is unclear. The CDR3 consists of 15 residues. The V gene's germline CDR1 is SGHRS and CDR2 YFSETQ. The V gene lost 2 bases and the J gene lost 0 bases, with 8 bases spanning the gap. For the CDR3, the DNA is TGCGCCAGCAGCTTACAACCCGCGAACACCGGGGAGCTGTTTTTT. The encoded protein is CASSLQPANTGELFF.

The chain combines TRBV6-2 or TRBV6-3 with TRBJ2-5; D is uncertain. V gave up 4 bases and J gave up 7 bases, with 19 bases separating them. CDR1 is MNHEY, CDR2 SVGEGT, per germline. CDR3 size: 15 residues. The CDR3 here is CASSSPALADATQYF. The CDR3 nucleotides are TGTGCCAGCAGTTCCCCGGCCCTGGCCGACGCGACCCAGTACTTC.